These T cell receptor beta chains were read from a single sample in a study of beta chain features in type 1 diabetes. The table came from immunoSEQ multiplex PCR; TCRdb's copy has only in-frame clones and leaves some out. The sample includes 300,000 to 350,000 clones, 14% seen only once; the top ten take over 5.5%. Sequencing was carried out using central memory CD4+ T cells from blood. The receptors shown here come from a man aged 30 to 39 in good health. The CDR3 runs from the conserved cysteine through the conserved F or W. Fields, in order: J gene, clone size, V gene, CDR3 protein. Clone sizes are given selectively: once, few, many, or a class where the clone is expanded.

TRBJ1-2 . TRBV30 CAWIRQVRGGYTF
TRBJ2-1 many TRBV5-4 CASSQRQGAYNEQFF
TRBJ2-1 . TRBV5-4 CASSSPFGTGSNEQFF
TRBJ1-2 few TRBV30 CAWSPGQPTNYGYTF
TRBJ2-3 . TRBV7-2 CASSFGTRSADTQYF
TRBJ2-2 few TRBV5-5 CASSLYPAGELFF
TRBJ1-6 . TRBV6-1 CASSEVRGTNSPLHF
TRBJ2-5 . TRBV13 CASSGTSGGETQYF
TRBJ1-6 few TRBV25-1 CASSYSGSSYNSPLHF
TRBJ2-2 . TRBV19 CASSPTAGAFGELFF
TRBJ2-1 few TRBV5-1 CANKASESSYNEQFF